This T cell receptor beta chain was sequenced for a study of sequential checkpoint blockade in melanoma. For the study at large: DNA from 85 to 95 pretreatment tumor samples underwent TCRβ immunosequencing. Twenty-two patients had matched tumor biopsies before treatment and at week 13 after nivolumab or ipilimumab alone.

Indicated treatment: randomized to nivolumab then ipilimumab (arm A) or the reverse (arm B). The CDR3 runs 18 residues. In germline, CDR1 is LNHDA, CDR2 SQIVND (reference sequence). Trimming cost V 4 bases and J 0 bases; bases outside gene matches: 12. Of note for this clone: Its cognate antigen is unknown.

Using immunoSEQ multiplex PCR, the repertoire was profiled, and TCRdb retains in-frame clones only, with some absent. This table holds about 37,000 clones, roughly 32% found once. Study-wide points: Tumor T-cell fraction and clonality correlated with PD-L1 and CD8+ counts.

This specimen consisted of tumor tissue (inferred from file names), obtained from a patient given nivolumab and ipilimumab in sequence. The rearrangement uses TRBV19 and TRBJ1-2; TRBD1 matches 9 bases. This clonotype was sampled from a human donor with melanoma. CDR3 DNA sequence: TGTGCCAGTAGTACTTTGCCGGGACAGGGACTGGCTAACTATGGCTACACCTTC. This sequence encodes CASSTLPGQGLANYGYTF.